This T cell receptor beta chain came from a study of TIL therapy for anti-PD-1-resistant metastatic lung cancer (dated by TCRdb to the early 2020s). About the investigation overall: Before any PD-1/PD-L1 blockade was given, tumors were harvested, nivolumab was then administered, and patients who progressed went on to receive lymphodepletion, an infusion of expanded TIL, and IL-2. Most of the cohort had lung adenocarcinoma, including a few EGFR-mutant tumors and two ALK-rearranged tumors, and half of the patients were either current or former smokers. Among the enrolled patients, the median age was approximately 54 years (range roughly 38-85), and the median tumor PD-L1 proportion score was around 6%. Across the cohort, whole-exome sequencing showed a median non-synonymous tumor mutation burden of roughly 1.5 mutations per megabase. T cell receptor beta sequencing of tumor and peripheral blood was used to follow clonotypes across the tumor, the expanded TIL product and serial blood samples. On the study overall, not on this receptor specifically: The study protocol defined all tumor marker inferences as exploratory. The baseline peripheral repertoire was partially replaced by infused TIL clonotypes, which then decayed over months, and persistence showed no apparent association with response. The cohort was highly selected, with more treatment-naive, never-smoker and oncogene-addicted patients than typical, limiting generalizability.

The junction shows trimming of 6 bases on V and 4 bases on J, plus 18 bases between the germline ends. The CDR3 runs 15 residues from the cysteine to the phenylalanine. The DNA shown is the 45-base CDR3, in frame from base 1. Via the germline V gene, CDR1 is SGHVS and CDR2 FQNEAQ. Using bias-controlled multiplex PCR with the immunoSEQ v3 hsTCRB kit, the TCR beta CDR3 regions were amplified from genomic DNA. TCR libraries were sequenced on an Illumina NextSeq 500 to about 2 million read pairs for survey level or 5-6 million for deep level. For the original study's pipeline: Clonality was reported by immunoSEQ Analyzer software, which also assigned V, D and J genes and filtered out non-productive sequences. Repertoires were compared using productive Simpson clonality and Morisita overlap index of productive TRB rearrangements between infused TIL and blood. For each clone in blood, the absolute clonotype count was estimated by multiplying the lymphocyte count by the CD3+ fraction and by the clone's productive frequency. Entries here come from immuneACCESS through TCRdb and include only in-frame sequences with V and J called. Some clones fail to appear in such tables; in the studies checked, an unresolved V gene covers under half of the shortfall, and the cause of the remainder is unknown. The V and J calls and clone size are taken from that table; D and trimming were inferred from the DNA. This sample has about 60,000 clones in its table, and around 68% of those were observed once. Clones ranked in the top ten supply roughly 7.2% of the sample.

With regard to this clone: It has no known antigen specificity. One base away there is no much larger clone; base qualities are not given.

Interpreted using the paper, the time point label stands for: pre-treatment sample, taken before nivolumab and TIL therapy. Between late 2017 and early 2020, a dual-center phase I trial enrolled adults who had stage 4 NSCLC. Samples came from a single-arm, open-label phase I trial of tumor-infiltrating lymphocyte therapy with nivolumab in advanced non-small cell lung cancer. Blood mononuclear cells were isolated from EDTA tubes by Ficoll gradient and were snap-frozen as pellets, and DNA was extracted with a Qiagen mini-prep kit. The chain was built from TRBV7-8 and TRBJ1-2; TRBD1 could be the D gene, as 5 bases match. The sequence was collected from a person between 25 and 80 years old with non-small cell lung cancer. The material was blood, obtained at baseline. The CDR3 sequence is CASSSLTGGAYGYTF. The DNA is TGTGCCAGCAGTTCACTTACGGGAGGGGCCTATGGCTACACCTTC.